The entry that follows covers one TCR beta chain sequence. Antigen: not known. The protocol was immunoSEQ multiplex PCR, while the TCRdb copy is restricted to in-frame clones and leaves out a portion. The table has about 140,000 clones, about 90% seen once. The CDR3 contains 10 residues. Between the trimmed V and J ends, which lost 6 bases and 10 bases, there was a span of 6 bases. Germline V gives CDR1 SGHAT, CDR2 FQNNGV. This record comes from a study of cytomegalovirus exposure and HLA in healthy donors. Study-wide results and limits: Specificity for CMV antigens was confirmed in vitro for three of the CMV-associated chains.

The chain carries TRBV11-2 and TRBJ1-4; D not certain. Input material: PBMCs. This TCR came from a woman between 18 and 30 years old in good health and CMV-seropositive. The CDR3 sequence: CASSAGKLFF. In DNA, the CDR3 is TGTGCCAGCAGTGCCGGAAAACTGTTTTTT.